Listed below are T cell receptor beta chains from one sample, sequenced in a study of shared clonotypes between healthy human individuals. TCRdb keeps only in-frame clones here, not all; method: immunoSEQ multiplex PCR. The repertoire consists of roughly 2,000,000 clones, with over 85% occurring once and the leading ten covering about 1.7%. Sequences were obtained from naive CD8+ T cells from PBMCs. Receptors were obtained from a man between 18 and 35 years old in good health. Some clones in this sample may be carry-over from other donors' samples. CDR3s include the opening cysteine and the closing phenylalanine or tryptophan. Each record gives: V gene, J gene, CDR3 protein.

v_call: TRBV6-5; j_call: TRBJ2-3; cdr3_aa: CASSYQLASTDTQYF
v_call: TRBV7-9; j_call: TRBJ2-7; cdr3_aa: CASSWGGRPHEQYF
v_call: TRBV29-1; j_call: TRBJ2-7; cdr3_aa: CSVERAESYEQYF
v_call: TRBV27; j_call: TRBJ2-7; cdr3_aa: CASSEGQGFYEQYF
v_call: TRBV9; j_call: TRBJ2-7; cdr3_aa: CASSGRDSSYEQYF
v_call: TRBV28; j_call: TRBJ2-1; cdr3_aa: CASSLVAGGPNEQFF
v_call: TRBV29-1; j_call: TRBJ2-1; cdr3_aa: CSASGGGWSEQFF
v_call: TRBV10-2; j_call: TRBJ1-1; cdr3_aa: CASSEYPGGHTEAFF
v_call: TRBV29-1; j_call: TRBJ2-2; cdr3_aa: CSARTIGPGELFF
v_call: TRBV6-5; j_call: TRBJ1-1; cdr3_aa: CASSYVVRTEAFF
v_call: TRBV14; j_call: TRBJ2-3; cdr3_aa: CASSQRAGDTTDTQYF
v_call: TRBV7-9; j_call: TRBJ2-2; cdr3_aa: CASSRTGELFF
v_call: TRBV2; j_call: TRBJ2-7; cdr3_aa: CATLAGPYEQYF
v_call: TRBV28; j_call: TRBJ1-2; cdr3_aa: CASSLSRDWGGYTF
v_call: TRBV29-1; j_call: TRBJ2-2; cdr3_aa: CSVRRGTGELFF
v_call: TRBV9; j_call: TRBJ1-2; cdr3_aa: CASSVEGGSYGYTF
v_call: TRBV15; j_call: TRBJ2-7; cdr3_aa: CATSRRDRAAYEQYF
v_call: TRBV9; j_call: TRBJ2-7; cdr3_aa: CASSVATAAGPYEQYF
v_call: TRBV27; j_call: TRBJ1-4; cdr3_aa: CASSIYPRGEKLFF
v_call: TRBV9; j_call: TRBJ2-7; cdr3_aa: CASSVGLAGYEQYF
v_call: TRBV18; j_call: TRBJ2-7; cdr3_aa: CASSPGGSYEQYF
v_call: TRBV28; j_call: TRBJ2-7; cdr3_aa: CASSLRGGLDEQYF
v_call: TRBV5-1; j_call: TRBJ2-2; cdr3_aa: CASSPELVTGELFF
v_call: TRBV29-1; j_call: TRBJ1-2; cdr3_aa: CSVEGQGRETNGYTF
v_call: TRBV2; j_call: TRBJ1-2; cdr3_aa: CASSESPSGNGYTF
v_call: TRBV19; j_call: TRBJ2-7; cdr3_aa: CASSIGTGGYEQYF